Listed here are 27 T cell receptor beta chains from one sample, sequenced in a study of blood T cells in healthy people across ages. Primed by a sample-barcoded 5' primer and a J-beta primer mix, a second PCR proceeded for roughly 7 to 12 cycles. TCRdb fed the 5' RACE reads into MiXCR, producing one record per CDR3 protein. The sample contains about 400,000 distinct CDR3 sequences, roughly half of which appear only once. The sequenced material came from blood. Every receptor here comes from a man in his 60s in good health.

V and J are TRBV5-5 and TRBJ2-5, with D unresolved. Germline V gene lookup returns CDR1 SGHKS and CDR2 YYEKEE (reference sequence). The ends were cut back, 4 bases at V and 2 bases at J, with 12 bases in the middle. The CDR3 has 14 residues. CDR3 DNA sequence: TGTGCCAGCAGCACCGCGACCGGGCAAGAGACCCAGTACTTC. As protein: CASSTATGQETQYF.

In its sample, this clonotype was seen a few times. The CDR3 DNA follows: TGTGCCAGCAGGAGGACAGGCTCGTGGGGCTACACCTTC. The encoded protein is CASRRTGSWGYTF. The chain couples TRBV6-2 or TRBV6-3 to TRBJ1-2; 7 nucleotides align to TRBD1. V shed 6 bases and J 8 bases; nucleotides not matched to a gene: 9. The germline V gene has CDR1 MNHEY and CDR2 SVGEGT. This CDR3 contains 13 residues.

For this clonotype: A clone one base away is much larger, so this may be a read error. The genes are TRBV9 and TRBJ2-4; unclear D gene. The J call may be wrong; the DNA end is better matched by TRBJ2-7. The CDR3 consists of 15 residues. CDR1 SGDLS and CDR2 YYNGEE come from the germline V gene. CDR3 nucleotide sequence: TGTGCCAGCAGCGGAGGAGTCACGGGCCCCCACGAGCAGTACTTC. This encodes CASSGGVTGPHEQYF.

The V call is TRBV4-3, the J call TRBJ1-5; D is uncertain. CDR3 length equals 15 residues. Germline loops: CDR1 LGHNA, CDR2 YSLEER. V lost 3 bases to trimming and J lost 5 bases, with 14 bases between them. CDR3 sequence: CASSQMATPDQPQHF. In DNA, the CDR3 is TGCGCCAGCAGCCAGATGGCGACCCCAGATCAGCCCCAGCATTTT.

The chain has TRBV20-1 and TRBJ2-5, with 12 bases lining up with TRBD2. Germline CDR1 DFQATT, CDR2 SNEGSKA (reference sequence). Trimming at V came to 6 bases and at J to 11 bases, leaving 13 bases not matched to a gene. The CDR3 sequence is 14 residues long. The CDR3 loop reads CSAPRLAGEGEQYF. The CDR3, as DNA: TGCAGTGCCCCAAGACTAGCGGGAGAAGGAGAGCAGTACTTC.

CDR3 coding DNA: TGCAGTGCTAGAGTTCTCCAGGGGCGATCGGGGGGCTACACCTTC. Encoded protein: CSARVLQGRSGGYTF. The rearrangement links TRBV20-1 to TRBJ1-2; a possible D gene is TRBD1 (6 bases). The CDR3 totals 15 residues. In germline, CDR1 is DFQATT, CDR2 SNEGSKA (reference sequence). The V end was cut by 1 base, the J end by 8 bases, with 20 bases between.

This clonotype was seen once. The chain combines TRBV20-1 with TRBJ2-7; 7 positions agree with TRBD2. CDR3 length: 14 residues. The germline V gene has CDR1 DFQATT and CDR2 SNEGSKA (reference sequence). J gave up 5 bases and V 0 bases, and 7 bases lay outside the gene matches. DNA for the CDR3: TGCAGTGCTAGAGACCCGGGACTATCGCACGAGCAGTACTTC. It is translated as CSARDPGLSHEQYF.

The V call is TRBV25-1, the J call TRBJ1-1; 7 bases are a match to TRBD1. The CDR3 loop spans 16 amino acids. V was pared by 5 bases and J by 0 bases, with 9 bases of the junction left unmatched. Germline V gene lookup returns CDR1 MGHDK and CDR2 SYGVNS. CDR3 in amino acids: CASSPRTGQLNTEAFF. The CDR3 bases are TGTGCCAGCAGTCCGAGAACGGGACAGCTGAACACTGAAGCTTTCTTT.

The chain combines TRBV5-5 with TRBJ2-5; D is possibly TRBD1 or TRBD2 (5 bases each). Near its end, the DNA agrees better with TRBJ2-7, so the J call may be wrong. The length of the CDR3 is 15 residues. Germline loops: CDR1 SGHKS, CDR2 YYEKEE (reference sequence). The CDR3: CASSGRGGPTYEQYF. CDR3 nucleotide sequence: TGTGCCAGCAGCGGGCGTGGGGGTCCTACCTACGAGCAGTACTTC.

The chain combines TRBV5-1 with TRBJ2-1; maybe TRBD1 (5 bases). The CDR3 sequence is 19 residues long. The germline V gene has CDR1 SGHRS and CDR2 YFSETQ. Trimming stripped 3 bases from V and 0 bases from J, with 22 bases between. This CDR3 reads CASSSARGSSPSSYNEQFF. CDR3 nucleotides: TGCGCCAGCAGCTCAGCTAGGGGCTCTTCTCCTAGCTCCTACAATGAGCAGTTCTTC.

The chain uses TRBV20-1 and TRBJ2-3; possibly TRBD2 for D (6 bases). This CDR3 is 17 amino acids long. Trimming shortened V by 4 bases and J by 3 bases, and 23 bases separated the two germline ends. CDR1 DFQATT and CDR2 SNEGSKA come from the germline V gene (reference sequence). The CDR3 DNA reads as TGCAGTGCTACCCCCGTTGGAGGGCGTCGACAGACAGATACGCAGTATTTT. It is translated as CSATPVGGRRQTDTQYF.

The chain has TRBV6-2 or TRBV6-3 and TRBJ2-5; D is ambiguous. The germline V gene has CDR1 MNHEY and CDR2 SVGEGT. The CDR3 spans 14 residues. Trimming removed 0 bases from V and 2 bases from J, with 7 bases in between. CDR3 in DNA: TGTGCCAGCAGTTACTCAAGCGTACAAGAGACCCAGTACTTC. This codes for CASSYSSVQETQYF.

This chain joins TRBV5-1 and TRBJ2-3; TRBD1 aligns across 8 bases. CDR1 and CDR2 from the germline V gene are SGHRS and YFSETQ. The CDR3 spans 15 residues. J was trimmed by 4 bases and V by 0 bases; bases with no gene match: 4. The CDR3 protein is CASSLEQGAADTQYF. The CDR3 coding sequence is TGCGCCAGCAGCTTGGAGCAGGGGGCGGCAGATACGCAGTATTTT.

V is TRBV7-2 and J is TRBJ2-6; D call uncertain. CDR1 SGHTA and CDR2 FQGNSA come from the germline V gene. There are 18 residues in the CDR3. V gave up 2 bases and J gave up 5 bases, with 19 bases separating them. The CDR3 here is CASSLRAFRNGWANVLTF. For the CDR3, the DNA is TGTGCCAGCAGCTTAAGGGCGTTTAGGAACGGCTGGGCCAACGTCCTGACTTTC.

This chain joins TRBV20-1 and TRBJ1-6; D is uncertain. Germline values: CDR1 DFQATT, CDR2 SNEGSKA (reference sequence). The germline V and J ends were trimmed by 3 bases and 7 bases, with 16 bases remaining between them. CDR3 length: 15 residues. CDR3 amino acids: CSASGMRTENSPLHF. CDR3 nucleotides: TGCAGTGCTAGCGGTATGAGGACGGAGAATTCACCCCTCCACTTT.

This clonotype was seen repeatedly, ten times or more. The V gene is TRBV5-1, the J gene TRBJ2-1, with unresolved D. Trimming pared 1 base from V and 6 bases from J, leaving 11 bases between. The CDR3 spans 14 residues. CDR1 and CDR2 from the germline V gene are SGHRS and YFSETQ. The CDR3 sequence is CASSLTIVGNEQFF. As DNA, the CDR3 is TGCGCCAGCAGCTTGACAATAGTGGGCAATGAGCAGTTCTTC.

The chain has TRBV7-8 and TRBJ2-2; D possibly corresponds to TRBD2 (5 bases). This CDR3 contains 15 residues. Germline V lookup: CDR1 SGHVS, CDR2 FQNEAQ. The V end was cut by 5 bases, the J end by 7 bases, with 17 bases between. CDR3 region: CASSPREPGSGELFF. The DNA for the CDR3 is TGTGCCAGCAGCCCGAGGGAGCCGGGAAGCGGGGAGCTGTTTTTT.

This clonotype has a handful of counts. The rearrangement links TRBV6-2 or TRBV6-3 to TRBJ2-1; D is ambiguous. Trimming took off 4 bases at V and 9 bases at J, with 7 bases between the two ends. Germline values: CDR1 MNHEY, CDR2 SVGEGT. The CDR3 contains 11 residues. CDR3 nucleotide sequence: TGTGCCAGCAGTTTAGGGTCTGAGCAGTTCTTC. Its protein is CASSLGSEQFF.

This chain connects TRBV25-1 to TRBJ2-1, with TRBD2 matching over 7 bases. The trim removed 3 bases at V and 9 bases at J, leaving 5 bases unmatched. In germline, CDR1 is MGHDK, CDR2 SYGVNS. The CDR3 length is 13 residues. CDR3 DNA sequence: TGTGCCAGCAGTGACCCGGGGGGATCTGAGCAGTTCTTC. It is translated as CASSDPGGSEQFF.

This chain joins TRBV29-1 and TRBJ1-2; D gene ambiguous. Trimming removed 3 bases at V and 2 bases at J, with 4 bases between. This CDR3 has 11 amino acids. CDR1 is SQVTM, CDR2 ANQGSEA, per germline. The CDR3 DNA is TGCAGCGTTGAGGCGAACTATGGCTACACCTTC. It encodes CSVEANYGYTF.

This rearrangement joins TRBV15 to TRBJ2-7; 9 positions match TRBD2. V lost 1 base to trimming and J lost 2 bases; unmatched junction nucleotides: 6. The CDR3 runs to 16 residues. CDR1 is LNHNV and CDR2 is YYDKDF in the germline V gene (reference sequence). In nucleotides, the CDR3 is TGTGCCACCAGCAGAGTTCCGGCTAGCGGGGCCTACGAGCAGTACTTC. It is translated as CATSRVPASGAYEQYF.

This sequence joins TRBV7-9 and TRBJ2-5, with a tentative D call TRBD1 (6 bases). The CDR3 contains 15 residues. The ends were cut back, 5 bases at V and 2 bases at J, with 15 bases in the middle. CDR1 is SEHNR, CDR2 FQNEAQ, per germline (reference sequence). CDR3 sequence: CASSGITGQQETQYF. In DNA form, the CDR3 reads TGTGCCAGCAGCGGTATCACAGGGCAACAAGAGACCCAGTACTTC. Full variable domain (missing parts from reference TRBV7-9 and TRBJ2-5): DTGVSQNPRHKITKRGQNVTFRCDPISEHNRLYWYRQTLGQGPEFLTYFQNEAQLEKSRLLSDRFSAERPKGSFSTLEIQRTEQGDSAMYLCASSGITGQQETQYFGPGTRLLVL.

The CDR3 here is CASGQTGLQETQYF. Written as DNA, the CDR3 is TGTGCCAGCGGCCAAACTGGACTCCAAGAGACCCAGTACTTC. The genes are TRBV2 and TRBJ2-5, with D tentatively TRBD2 (5 bases). The CDR3 runs to 14 residues. Per germline, CDR1 SNHLY and CDR2 FYNNEI. The ends were cut back, 8 bases at V and 1 base at J, with 14 bases in the middle.

The V and J genes are TRBV5-1 and TRBJ2-3, with D maybe TRBD2 (6 bases). Germline CDR1 is SGHRS and CDR2 is YFSETQ. V dropped 1 base and J dropped 4 bases, with 10 bases sitting between them. CDR3 size: 14 residues. The DNA of the CDR3 is TGCGCCAGCAGCTTGAGTTGGGGGGCAGATACGCAGTATTTT. It encodes CASSLSWGADTQYF.

The chain links TRBV5-1 to TRBJ2-5; 10 bases are shared with TRBD1. Per the germline V gene, CDR1 is SGHRS and CDR2 is YFSETQ. The V segment lost 4 bases and the J segment 4 bases; nucleotides outside the gene matches: 7. The CDR3 covers 15 residues. This chain's CDR3 is CASSPTGGRRETQYF. CDR3 sequence (DNA): TGCGCCAGCAGCCCGACAGGGGGCCGGAGAGAGACCCAGTACTTC.

The gene calls are TRBV29-1 and TRBJ2-5, with D possibly matching TRBD2 (5 bases). Germline CDR1 is SQVTM and CDR2 is ANQGSEA. CDR3 length: 14 amino acids. Trimming left V 7 bases short and J 4 bases short, with 19 bases between. The CDR3 reads CSAPLRAEGETQYF. CDR3 bases: TGCAGCGCCCCCCTGCGGGCCGAGGGAGAGACCCAGTACTTC. The variable domain in full, with the rest retrieved from reference TRBV29-1 and TRBJ2-5, is SAVISQKPSRDICQRGTSLTIQCQVDSQVTMMFWYRQQPGQSLTLIATANQGSEATYESGFVIDKFPISRPNLTFSTLTVSNMSPEDSSIYLCSAPLRAEGETQYFGPGTRLLVL.

This clonotype was counted between two and nine times. The chain employs TRBV29-1 and TRBJ1-1; D not certain. V gave up 3 bases and J gave up 10 bases, with 15 bases separating them. The CDR3 is 12 amino acids. CDR1 is SQVTM and CDR2 is ANQGSEA in the germline V gene. CDR3 DNA: TGCAGCGTTGACTCCGGGCCTTTCGTAGCTTTCTTT. Amino acids: CSVDSGPFVAFF.